The rows below give T cell receptor beta chains drawn from one sample of a study of molecular identifiers for immune sequencing clone quantification. TCRdb re-called the PCR reads with MiXCR, one entry per CDR3 protein. The table lists about 320,000 distinct CDR3 sequences, roughly a quarter of them singletons, with about 0.71% in the top ten. The sample consisted of naive CD8+ T cells from blood, with Jurkat cell RNA spiked in. The receptor set was obtained from a human donor in good health. Some libraries in this study had Jurkat cell RNA spiked in. The CDR3 runs from the conserved cysteine through the conserved F or W. The D gene is left open where the match is weak. The size entry is marked missing in some rows and otherwise reads once, few, many or a size class.

>TRBJ2-3|.|TRBV24-1|.
TGTGCCACCAGTGATTCGGTTAGGATTGGGGGCACAGATACGCAGTATTTT
CATSDSVRIGGTDTQYF
>TRBJ1-5|.|TRBV7-9|many
TGTGCCAGCAGCCTAGACAGCCGCAATCAGCCCCAGCATTTT
CASSLDSRNQPQHF
>TRBJ2-3|.|TRBV28|many
TGTGCCAGCAGTTTACAGGGATTTGCGACAGATACGCAGTATTTT
CASSLQGFATDTQYF
>TRBJ2-5|.|TRBV5-6|many
TGTGCCAGCAGCTTGGCCGGGCCACAAGAGACCCAGTACTTC
CASSLAGPQETQYF
>TRBJ2-1|.|TRBV7-9|.
TGTGCCAGCAGCTTAGAGTCAAACAATGAGCAGTTCTTC
CASSLESNNEQFF
>TRBJ1-4|.|TRBV27|few
TGTGCCAGCAGGCCCCGGGACGGTCATGAAAAACTGTTTTTT
CASRPRDGHEKLFF
>TRBJ2-2|TRBD1|TRBV20-1|few
TGCAGTGCTCCGGACAGGGCTGACACCGGGGAGCTGTTTTTT
CSAPDRADTGELFF
>TRBJ2-7|.|TRBV4-1|few
TGCGCCAGCAGCCAAGATACGGGAAGCTTTCTTTACGAGCAGTACTTC
CASSQDTGSFLYEQYF
>TRBJ1-1|.|TRBV7-6|.
TGTGCCAGCAGCTTATTGTCTGTCGAAGCTTTCTTT
CASSLLSVEAFF
>TRBJ1-1|.|TRBV5-4|many
TGTGCCAGCAGCTTGGATGGAGGTCAAAGCGTAGGCACTGAAGCTTTCTTT
CASSLDGGQSVGTEAFF
>TRBJ2-3|.|TRBV5-1|many
TGCGCCAGCAGCACCGGTTGGGGGAGCACAGATACGCAGTATTTT
CASSTGWGSTDTQYF
>TRBJ2-7|TRBD1|TRBV7-6|.
TGTGCCAGCGGCTCATCAACCGACAGGGGCTACGAGCAGTACTTC
CASGSSTDRGYEQYF
>TRBJ1-1|.|TRBV4-3|.
TGCGCCAGCAGCCAGGTTCGCTGGTCCACTGAAGCTTTCTTT
CASSQVRWSTEAFF
>TRBJ2-3|.|TRBV5-1|many
TGCGCCAGCAGCTTGGACAGTTATACGCAGTATTTT
CASSLDSYTQYF
>TRBJ2-3|TRBD2|TRBV4-2|.
TGTGCCAGCAGCCAAGATAGTCTAGCGGGAACAGATGCGCAGTATTTT
CASSQDSLAGTDAQYF
>TRBJ2-1|.|TRBV19|.
TGTGCCAGTAGTACACCCGTCGAGGGCAATGAGCAGTTCTTC
CASSTPVEGNEQFF
>TRBJ2-3|.|TRBV7-2|.
TGTGCCAGCAGCTTCGAGGCAACGACAGATACGCAGTATTTT
CASSFEATTDTQYF
>TRBJ1-2|.|TRBV20-1|few
TGCAGTGCTAGAGATCAAAGGGGAAACTATGGCTACACCTTC
CSARDQRGNYGYTF
>TRBJ2-4|.|TRBV7-2|many
TGTGCCAGCAGCTTACCGACGGTCCTAGCCAAAAACATTCAGTACTTC
CASSLPTVLAKNIQYF
>TRBJ2-5|.|TRBV7-9|few
TGTGCCAGCAGCTTCACCCTAGGTCCGGGTGAGACCCAGTACTTC
CASSFTLGPGETQYF
>TRBJ1-4|.|TRBV19|many
TGTGCCACCACCGGGGTCCTCAATGAAAAACTGTTTTTT
CATTGVLNEKLFF
>TRBJ2-7|TRBD1|TRBV7-9|.
TGTGCCAGCAGCTTAGGGACCGGGACAGGTACCTACAAGCAGTACTTC
CASSLGTGTGTYKQYF
>TRBJ2-7|.|TRBV6-1|.
TGTGCCATACAGACAGAGCCGGACGAGCAGTACTTC
CAIQTEPDEQYF
>TRBJ2-1|.|TRBV7-2|many
TGTGCCAGCAGCTTAACTACTAACAATGAGCAGTTCTTC
CASSLTTNNEQFF
>TRBJ1-2|.|TRBV9|.
TGTGCCAGCAGCGTAGCTGTTTTATCTCCTGGGAGGGGCTACACCTTC
CASSVAVLSPGRGYTF
>TRBJ2-1|TRBD1|TRBV27|.
TGTGCCAGCAGTCACAGGGGGATCACCTACAATAAGCAGTTCTTC
CASSHRGITYNKQFF